The sequence of this T cell receptor (beta chain) was determined in a study of blood T cell repertoires in COVID-19. The repertoire was sequenced with immunoSEQ multiplex PCR; TCRdb's copy has only in-frame clones and lacks some. The sample has 150,000 or so clones, roughly 75% seen once; the top ten hold approximately 6%. Trimming cost V 5 bases and J 4 bases; bases outside gene matches: 10. Germline V lookup: CDR1 SEHNR, CDR2 FQNEAQ (reference sequence). The CDR3 consists of 15 residues. This clone was found once. The clonotype originates from a woman aged 45-60 years who had recovered from COVID-19. The gene calls are TRBV7-9 and TRBJ1-1, with 7 bases fitting TRBD1. The specimen was PBMCs or T cells enriched from blood (not recorded which). As DNA, the CDR3 is TGTGCCAGCAGCGCTACAGGGGCGGGATTCACTGAAGCTTTCTTT. Protein sequence: CASSATGAGFTEAFF.